This T cell receptor (beta chain) was identified during a study of a mutant IDH1 vaccine in newly diagnosed glioma. On the study more broadly: Vaccination began 4-6 weeks post radiotherapy alone, or with temozolomide cycles. Standard pretreatment was either radiotherapy, temozolomide, or, for most, radiochemotherapy with temozolomide.

Here immunoSEQ multiplex PCR was the method, and the copy in TCRdb shows in-frame clones only, minus some. The sample shows roughly 42,000 clones, approximately 83% of them seen only once. The CDR3 is 16 residues long. Trimming took 0 bases from V and 5 from J, leaving 15 bases between them. CDR1 is SGHNT, CDR2 YYREEE, per germline (reference sequence). This clone was seen only a few times. The target antigen is unknown. Time point meaning: week 5, during vaccination. What each vaccine dose contained was 300 ug of mutant IDH1 20-mer peptide, accompanied by topical imiquimod. Donor tumors were new WHO grade 3 or 4 IDH1-mutant, ATRX-lost astrocytomas.

Source: PBMCs, taken from a glioma patient whose treatment included an IDH1 peptide vaccine. This receptor was taken from a man aged 35 to 55 with glioma. The J gene is TRBJ1-5, the V gene TRBV5-4; D is perhaps TRBD1 (6 bases). The CDR3 bases are TGTGCCAGCAGCTTGGGTGAGGGGGGGCCTTATCAGCCCCAGCATTTT. This translates into CASSLGEGGPYQPQHF.